These 16 T cell receptor beta chains were sequenced from one sample in a study of T cell changes during pregnancy in multiple sclerosis. Measured with immunoSEQ multiplex PCR; TCRdb has only the in-frame clones, and not every one. Seen here are around 40,000 clones, approximately 92% observed once, and the top ten hold roughly 1.3%. The material sequenced was CD4+ T cells from peripheral blood mononuclear cells, taken in the first trimester of pregnancy. These receptors were taken from a female donor with multiple sclerosis, enrolled in a pregnancy study.

V and J are TRBV7-9 and TRBJ2-2; D gene unclear. CDR1 is SEHNR and CDR2 is FQNEAQ in the germline V gene (reference sequence). The V end lost 7 bases, the J end lost 0 bases, and 9 bases lay between the germline ends. The CDR3 consists of 14 residues. CDR3 amino acids: CASTRGANTGELFF. CDR3 nucleotide sequence: TGTGCCAGCACCCGTGGAGCGAACACCGGGGAGCTGTTTTTT.

Here the CDR3 DNA reads TGTGCCAGCACCTATAGCGGTCACACAGATACGCAGTATTTT. It translates to CASTYSGHTDTQYF. This chain uses TRBV11-2 with TRBJ2-3; D might be TRBD2 (6 bases). Trimming cost V 7 bases and J 2 bases, with 13 bases left between them. Germline-derived CDR1 and CDR2 are SGHAT and FQNNGV. The CDR3 is 14 residues long.

The chain links TRBV2 to TRBJ2-7; D is possibly TRBD1 (5 bases). CDR3 length equals 13 residues. Germline values: CDR1 SNHLY, CDR2 FYNNEI. The V end lost 8 bases, the J end lost 3 bases, and 14 bases lay between the germline ends. The CDR3 bases are TGTGCCAGCCGGGTCGACAGAAGCTACGAGCAGTACTTC. It is translated as CASRVDRSYEQYF.

The chain carries TRBV4-3 and TRBJ1-4; D gene ambiguous. Per the germline V gene, CDR1 is LGHNA and CDR2 is YSLEER. V was pared by 1 base and J by 5 bases, with 11 bases between. The CDR3 has 15 amino acids. The CDR3 is CASSQGQAQNEKLFF. As DNA, the CDR3 is TGCGCCAGCAGCCAAGGGCAGGCCCAAAATGAAAAACTGTTTTTT.

The rearrangement joins TRBV19 to TRBJ2-6; the D gene is possibly TRBD2 (6 bases). V lost 7 bases, J lost 0 bases, and 10 bases lay in between. The CDR3 is made up of 15 amino acids. The V gene's germline CDR1 is LNHDA and CDR2 SQIVND (reference sequence). CDR3 coding DNA: TGTGCCAGTATGCCCGGGAGCTCTGGGGCCAACGTCCTGACTTTC. Protein: CASMPGSSGANVLTF.

The J gene is TRBJ2-1, the V gene TRBV7-9, with 7 bases that match TRBD1. Germline V lookup: CDR1 SEHNR, CDR2 FQNEAQ (reference sequence). Germline trimming cut 5 bases from V and 3 bases from J; bases unmatched to any gene: 7. The CDR3 length is 15 residues. In nucleotides, the CDR3 is TGTGCCAGCAGCCCCTGGGACAGCTACTACAATGAGCAGTTCTTC. This encodes CASSPWDSYYNEQFF.

The chain links TRBV27 to TRBJ2-7; the D gene is possibly TRBD2 (5 bases). Trimming removed 6 bases from V and 0 bases from J, with 15 bases in between. Germline loops: CDR1 MNHEY, CDR2 SMNVEV (reference sequence). The CDR3 loop spans 15 amino acids. CDR3 DNA: TGTGCCAGCAGCCCTCGGAGGATCAGCTCCTACGAGCAGTACTTC. It is translated as CASSPRRISSYEQYF.

By sample fraction, this clone is medium-sized (0.01 to 0.1%). V is TRBV28 and J is TRBJ1-2, with D unresolved. This CDR3 contains 14 residues. Germline V lookup: CDR1 MDHEN, CDR2 SYDVKM. The V end was cut by 2 bases, the J end by 3 bases, with 10 bases between. The CDR3 region is CASSLIGHDYGYTF. The DNA for the CDR3 is TGTGCCAGCAGTTTAATCGGTCACGACTATGGCTACACCTTC.

This rearrangement joins TRBV6-5 to TRBJ1-4; D is perhaps TRBD1 (5 bases). V shed 6 bases and J shed 5 bases, with 16 bases lying between them. From germline, CDR1 is MNHEY and CDR2 SVGAGI. The CDR3 sequence is 15 residues long. CDR3 loop: CASRPLGPANEKLFF. CDR3 bases: TGTGCCAGCAGGCCGTTGGGGCCCGCGAATGAAAAACTGTTTTTT.

The chain carries TRBV6-1 and TRBJ1-5, with D uncertain. V was trimmed by 3 bases and J by 0 bases, leaving 9 bases between them. The CDR3 has 15 amino acids. Germline values: CDR1 MNHNS, CDR2 SASEGT. Here the CDR3 reads CASSDWADSNQPQHF. CDR3 sequence (DNA): TGTGCCAGCAGTGATTGGGCAGATAGCAATCAGCCCCAGCATTTT.

The chain links TRBV2 to TRBJ2-1; 7 bases agree with TRBD2. The CDR3 spans 15 residues. Germline values: CDR1 SNHLY, CDR2 FYNNEI. Trimming at V came to 6 bases and at J to 4 bases, leaving 9 bases not matched to a gene. The CDR3 coding sequence is TGTGCCAGCAGGGTCGGTAGCGGGCTGTACAATGAGCAGTTCTTC. Translating it yields CASRVGSGLYNEQFF.

This rearrangement joins TRBV10-1 to TRBJ1-1; D is unresolved. CDR1 and CDR2 from the germline V gene are WNHNN and SYGVQD (reference sequence). Between the trimmed V and J ends, which lost 3 bases and 4 bases, there was a span of 18 bases. The CDR3 covers 16 residues. The CDR3 DNA is TGCGCCAGCAGTGATGATCGTTCGGGAGGTGGCACTGAAGCTTTCTTT. Its translation is CASSDDRSGGGTEAFF.

The rearrangement links TRBV21-1 to TRBJ2-3; the table calls TRBD2, which could not be checked here. TRBV21-1 is shown as a pseudogene. The CDR3 contains 17 residues. The CDR3 DNA reads as TGTGCCAGCAGAGCACTCTGGGGGGGGTACAGCACAGATACGCAGTATTTT. This gives the protein CASRALWGGYSTDTQYF.

V is TRBV4-1 and J is TRBJ1-2; 7 bases are a match to TRBD1. Germline V lookup: CDR1 MGHRA, CDR2 YSYEKL. CDR3 length: 17 amino acids. J gave up 0 bases and V 0 bases, and 7 bases lay outside the gene matches. The CDR3 nucleotides are TGCGCCAGCAGCCAAGACCCACAGGGGATATCTAACTATGGCTACACCTTC. This translates into CASSQDPQGISNYGYTF.

This clone qualifies as medium-sized. Different DNA sequences within this sample yield the same CDR3. The chain employs TRBV30 and TRBJ1-4; D unresolved. The CDR3 runs to 12 residues. The V end was cut by 0 bases, the J end by 7 bases, with 6 bases between. Per the germline V gene, CDR1 is GTSNPN and CDR2 is SVGIG (reference sequence). The chain's CDR3 is CAWSVLREKLFF. The CDR3 DNA is TGTGCCTGGAGTGTACTCCGTGAAAAACTGTTTTTT.

This chain connects TRBV6-6 to TRBJ2-2; perhaps TRBD1 as D (5 bases). Germline V gene lookup returns CDR1 MNHNY and CDR2 SVGAGI (reference sequence). V was shortened by 6 bases and J by 2 bases, with 7 bases between the two germline ends. The CDR3 is 13 residues long. In DNA, the CDR3 is TGTGCCAGCAGGACAGTAAACACCGGGGAGCTGTTTTTT. Its protein product is CASRTVNTGELFF.